A selection of T cell receptor beta chains follows, all from one sample in a study of T cell changes during pregnancy in multiple sclerosis. Assay used: immunoSEQ multiplex PCR; TCRdb lists only in-frame clones, some missing. This sample has roughly 40,000 clones; about 88% occur once, and the top ten carry approximately 4.3%. The material sequenced was CD8+ T cells from peripheral blood mononuclear cells, taken in the first trimester of pregnancy. The source of these receptors is a female donor with multiple sclerosis, enrolled in a pregnancy study. CDR3s include the opening cysteine and the closing phenylalanine or tryptophan. D genes are given only for firm matches. Size values are once, few and many counts, or a class for expanded clones, and some rows have none.

V gene	J gene	clone size	D gene	CDR3 protein	CDR3 DNA
TRBV10-3	TRBJ1-1	few	.	CAISGGNTEAFF	TGTGCGATATCGGGGGGGAACACTGAAGCTTTCTTT
TRBV25-1	TRBJ1-6	.	.	CASSDPGEPLHF	TGTGCCAGCAGTGATCCCGGGGAACCCCTCCACTTT
TRBV7-6	TRBJ2-7	.	TRBD2	CASSLSSSGASYEQYF	TGTGCCAGCAGCTTAAGTAGTAGCGGGGCTTCCTACGAGCAGTACTTC
TRBV7-6	TRBJ2-7	medium-sized	TRBD1	CASSLEPGQGIYEQYF	TGTGCCAGCAGCTTAGAGCCGGGACAGGGAATCTACGAGCAGTACTTC
TRBV4-3	TRBJ2-6	.	.	CASSPNRVSGANVLTF	TGCGCCAGCAGCCCAAACAGGGTCTCTGGGGCCAACGTCCTGACTTTC
TRBV25-1	TRBJ2-1	.	.	CASSEQEHNEQFF	TGTGCCAGCAGTGAACAGGAACACAATGAGCAGTTCTTC
TRBV6-4	TRBJ2-1	once	TRBD2	CASSEAGGYNEQFF	TGTGCCAGCAGTGAGGCGGGGGGGTACAATGAGCAGTTCTTC
TRBV9	TRBJ2-7	.	TRBD2	CASSGGQRGPSYEQYF	TGTGCCAGCAGCGGGGGGCAGCGGGGGCCCTCCTACGAGCAGTACTTC
TRBV4-2	TRBJ2-2	.	.	CASSPITNTGELFF	TGTGCCAGCAGCCCTATAACGAACACCGGGGAGCTGTTTTTT
TRBV7-2	TRBJ2-5	.	.	CASSLGGGRGAQETQYF	TGTGCCAGCAGCTTAGGGGGCGGGCGGGGCGCGCAAGAGACCCAGTACTTC
TRBV7-3	TRBJ2-7	.	.	CASSLDSSYEQYF	TGTGCCAGCAGCTTGGACAGTTCCTACGAGCAGTACTTC
TRBV4-2	TRBJ2-7	.	.	CASSQEVAAYEQYF	TGTGCCAGCAGCCAAGAAGTGGCAGCCTACGAGCAGTACTTC
TRBV7-2	TRBJ1-4	.	TRBD1	CASSYQGEPNEKLFF	TGTGCCAGCAGCTACCAGGGGGAGCCCAATGAAAAACTGTTTTTT
TRBV7-9	TRBJ1-5	.	.	CASSGGDRNQPQHF	TGTGCCAGCAGCGGAGGGGACCGCAATCAGCCCCAGCATTTT
TRBV9	TRBJ2-7	once	.	CASSPEGGGTPNYEQYF	TGTGCCAGCAGCCCCGAAGGGGGGGGGACTCCAAACTACGAGCAGTACTTC
TRBV7-9	TRBJ2-1	.	.	CASSLGSQGRGYNEQFF	TGTGCCAGCAGCTTGGGGTCCCAGGGGCGAGGGTACAATGAGCAGTTCTTC
TRBV6-5	TRBJ2-7	.	TRBD2	CASSYRSGTYEQYF	TGTGCCAGCAGTTACCGCAGCGGGACCTACGAGCAGTACTTC
TRBV27	TRBJ1-2	.	TRBD1	CASSAHSGTGGMWAYGYTF	TGTGCCAGCAGTGCCCATTCCGGGACAGGGGGCATGTGGGCCTATGGCTACACCTTC
TRBV30	TRBJ2-1	.	TRBD1	CAWSQTGQDHRLQFF	TGTGCCTGGAGTCAGACGGGACAGGACCACAGGTTGCAGTTCTTC
TRBV11-2	TRBJ2-2	.	.	CASSFYTSTGELFF	TGTGCCAGCAGCTTTTATACTAGCACCGGGGAGCTGTTTTTT
TRBV9	TRBJ2-2	.	TRBD2	CASSGRGGRAGELFF	TGTGCCAGCAGCGGGCGGGGGGGCCGAGCCGGGGAGCTGTTTTTT
TRBV7-2	TRBJ2-5	.	TRBD1	CASRRDRAEGTQYF	TGTGCCAGCAGACGGGACAGGGCTGAGGGGACCCAGTACTTC
TRBV4-3	TRBJ2-7	.	TRBD1	CASSHSATGEAYEQYF	TGCGCCAGCAGCCATTCCGCGACAGGGGAAGCCTACGAGCAGTACTTC
TRBV4-3	TRBJ2-7	.	TRBD1	CASSQDQDRGVSEQYF	TGCGCCAGCAGCCAAGATCAGGACAGGGGGGTTTCCGAGCAGTACTTC
TRBV19	TRBJ2-1	.	TRBD2	CASSGPGGGSTAEQFF	TGTGCCAGTAGTGGACCTGGCGGGGGGTCCACGGCGGAGCAGTTCTTC
TRBV6-1	TRBJ1-1	.	.	CASSTGTEAFF	TGTGCCAGCAGCACAGGCACTGAAGCTTTCTTT
TRBV5-6	TRBJ2-7	.	TRBD1	CASSSGTGTEVYEQYF	TGTGCCAGCAGCTCCGGGACAGGAACGGAGGTGTACGAGCAGTACTTC
TRBV7-2	TRBJ1-1	.	.	CASLGANTEAFF	TGTGCCAGCTTAGGGGCGAACACTGAAGCTTTCTTT
TRBV5-1	TRBJ1-5	.	.	CASSPTTGSNQPQHF	TGCGCCAGCAGCCCAACTACAGGGAGCAATCAGCCCCAGCATTTT
TRBV7-6	TRBJ1-1	.	TRBD1	CASSGQVNTEAFF	TGTGCCAGCAGCGGACAGGTTAACACTGAAGCTTTCTTT
TRBV13	TRBJ2-7	.	.	CASSLGGRGFYEQYF	TGTGCCAGCAGCTTAGGTGGCAGGGGTTTTTACGAGCAGTACTTC
TRBV18	TRBJ2-3	.	TRBD2	CASSPVAGVPDTQYF	TGTGCCAGCTCACCGGTAGCGGGGGTCCCCGATACGCAGTATTTT
TRBV11-2	TRBJ2-7	once	TRBD1	CASSLGSGGGYEQYF	TGTGCCAGCAGCTTGGGGTCAGGGGGCGGCTACGAGCAGTACTTC
TRBV7-9	TRBJ1-6	.	.	CASSLTWAGISPLHF	TGTGCCAGCAGCTTGACGTGGGCAGGGATTTCACCCCTCCACTTT
TRBV19	TRBJ1-3	.	.	CASSGGPGNTIYF	TGTGCCAGTAGTGGCGGGCCGGGAAACACCATATATTTT
TRBV25-1	TRBJ2-1	.	.	CASSDPRVPDNEQFF	TGTGCCAGCAGTGACCCCAGGGTACCCGACAATGAGCAGTTCTTC
TRBV6-1	TRBJ2-1	.	.	CASSDGFRDEQFF	TGTGCCAGCAGTGACGGCTTCCGGGATGAGCAGTTCTTC
TRBV7-9	TRBJ2-1	.	TRBD2	CASSFKAGGPDEQFF	TGTGCCAGCAGCTTCAAGGCGGGGGGGCCTGATGAGCAGTTCTTC
TRBV25-1	TRBJ1-1	.	.	CASSIENTEAFF	TGTGCCAGCAGTATAGAGAACACTGAAGCTTTCTTT
TRBV2	TRBJ1-5	.	TRBD1	CASSLQGGNQPQHF	TGTGCCAGCAGCCTACAGGGGGGCAATCAGCCCCAGCATTTT
TRBV5-4	TRBJ2-1	.	.	CASSGGGQGAFLSYNEQFF	TGTGCCAGCAGCGGGGGGGGGCAGGGGGCTTTTCTCTCCTACAATGAGCAGTTCTTC
TRBV15	TRBJ2-3	once	.	CATSRGASSSTDTQYF	TGTGCCACCAGCAGAGGGGCTAGCAGTAGCACAGATACGCAGTATTTT
TRBV2	TRBJ1-1	.	.	CASRPIGGTEAFF	TGTGCCAGCAGACCAATAGGAGGCACTGAAGCTTTCTTT
TRBV2	TRBJ2-5	.	TRBD1	CATFRGQSQETQYF	TGTGCCACCTTTAGGGGACAGTCGCAAGAGACCCAGTACTTC
TRBV4-2	TRBJ2-2	.	TRBD2	CASSPQGLAVLNTGELFF	TGTGCCAGCAGCCCCCAGGGACTAGCGGTGTTAAACACCGGGGAGCTGTTTTTT
TRBV16	TRBJ2-3	.	TRBD2	CASSQSLAGGFNF	TGTGCCAGCAGCCAATCACTAGCGGGGGGCTTCAATTTT
TRBV6-5	TRBJ1-2	once	.	CASSYCTGCYGYTF	TGTGCCAGCAGTTACTGCACAGGGTGCTATGGCTACACCTTC
TRBV4-1	TRBJ2-5	.	TRBD1	CASSHSDRGQETQYF	TGCGCCAGCAGCCATTCCGACAGGGGGCAGGAGACCCAGTACTTC
TRBV30	TRBJ2-5	.	.	CAWSQGLRNAETQYF	TGTGCCTGGAGTCAGGGACTCCGAAACGCGGAGACCCAGTACTTC
TRBV7-9	TRBJ1-1	.	.	CASSDRTEADEAFF	TGTGCCAGCAGCGACCGGACAGAGGCCGATGAAGCTTTCTTT
TRBV7-2	TRBJ1-5	.	.	CASSFGPFANQPQHF	TGTGCCAGCAGCTTTGGGCCCTTTGCCAATCAGCCCCAGCATTTT
TRBV21-1	TRBJ2-7	.	.	CASTFQGTGVFSYEQYF	TGTGCCAGCACCTTTCAGGGGACAGGGGTCTTCTCCTACGAGCAGTACTTC
TRBV5-5	TRBJ1-3	.	.	CASGETELSSGNTIYF	TGTGCCAGCGGGGAGACCGAATTGAGCTCTGGAAACACCATATATTTT